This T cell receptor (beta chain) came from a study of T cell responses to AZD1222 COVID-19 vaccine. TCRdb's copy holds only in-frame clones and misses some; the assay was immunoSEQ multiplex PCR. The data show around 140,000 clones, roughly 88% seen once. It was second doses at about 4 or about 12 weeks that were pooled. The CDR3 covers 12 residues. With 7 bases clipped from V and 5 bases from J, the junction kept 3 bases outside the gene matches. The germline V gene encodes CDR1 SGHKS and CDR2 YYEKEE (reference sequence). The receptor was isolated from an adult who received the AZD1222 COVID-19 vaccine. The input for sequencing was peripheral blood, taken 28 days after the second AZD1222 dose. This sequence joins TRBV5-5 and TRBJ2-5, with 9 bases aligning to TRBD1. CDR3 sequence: CASGGTGETQYF. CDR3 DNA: TGTGCCAGCGGAGGGACAGGGGAGACCCAGTACTTC.